The TCR beta chain under discussion was sequenced for a study of response to subunit inactivated influenza vaccine. Study-level results: Authors suggested each seasonal influenza vaccination recruits few new T cells.

A single record per CDR3 protein comes from TCRdb applying MiXCR to the RT-PCR reads. The sample consists of about 800,000 distinct CDR3 sequences, around 20% of them appearing once. The length of the CDR3 is 16 residues. With 5 bases clipped from V and 4 bases from J, the junction kept 12 bases outside the gene matches. Germline V gene lookup returns CDR1 SQVTM and CDR2 ANQGSEA. To note about this clonotype: Antigen unknown.

The chain links TRBV29-1 to TRBJ2-1; TRBD1 matches at 9 bases. The material sequenced was PBMCs from blood, taken about 5 days after vaccination. The sequence was collected from a man aged 45-65 years who received an inactivated influenza vaccine. CDR3 sequence reads: CSVSTGGRFRYNEQFF. Written as DNA, the CDR3 is TGCAGCGTTTCGACAGGGGGTCGTTTTAGGTACAATGAGCAGTTCTTC.